This entry features one T cell receptor beta chain sequence. What it binds is unknown. The germline CDR1 and CDR2 sequences are DFQATT and SNEGSKA (reference sequence). There are 19 residues in the CDR3. The V and J ends lost 2 bases and 0 bases, in that order; junction bases with no gene match: 9. TCRdb recomputed calls from the 5' RACE reads with MiXCR, one row per CDR3 protein. The sample consists of about 540,000 distinct CDR3 sequences, 20% of them appearing once. This sample is part of a study of T-cell memory formation after mild COVID-19. On the study more broadly: Most TCR clusters belonged to a single donor.

Study-level points and caveats: There were some responding clones in pre-infection memory, which suggested that cross-reactive memory had joined. Clones contracting across day 15 to 85 had a balanced CD4/CD8 profile; later expanding clones leaned CD4+. Mainly in CM and EM were contracting CD4+ clones; CD8+ were in EMRA.

J is TRBJ2-6 and V is TRBV20-1, with 11 bases matching TRBD1. The source is an adult woman who had mild COVID-19 (a few samples of this study predate the infection). Cell type and time point are not known. Sequencing input: PBMCs or a T cell subset sorted from them (not recorded which). For the CDR3, the DNA is TGCAGTGCTAGACGCTCCGGGACAGGGGGTTTCTCTGGGGCCAACGTCCTGACTTTC. Translating it yields CSARRSGTGGFSGANVLTF.